This T cell receptor beta chain came from a study of breast tumors, draining lymph nodes, adjacent tissues. Samples came from axillary lymph nodes draining the breast cancer. One entry per CDR3 protein results from TCRdb running MiXCR on the multiplex PCR reads. This table has fewer than 200,000 distinct CDR3 sequences, around 33% appearing once. The sample holds many counts of this clonotype. Looked up from germline, CDR1 is GTSNPN and CDR2 is SVGIG (reference sequence). The CDR3 covers 12 residues. The J segment lost 0 bases and the V segment lost 5 bases, leaving 0 bases of the junction unmatched. Sequencing input: axillary lymph node tissue. The clonotype comes from a female donor with breast cancer. Some clones in this sample may be carry-over from other donors' samples. The V gene is TRBV30, the J gene TRBJ2-7, with 8 bases lining up with TRBD1. CDR3 coding DNA: TGTGCCTGGGGACAGGGCTCCTACGAGCAGTACTTC. Its protein is CAWGQGSYEQYF.